This record concerns one T cell receptor beta chain sequence. What it binds is not known. This entry comes from a study of cytomegalovirus exposure and HLA in healthy donors. Whole-study findings and limits: In vitro data verified a few CMV-associated chains as specific for CMV antigens. The classifier was said to identify cytomegalovirus status with high specificity and sensitivity.

The CDR3 covers 15 residues. From germline, CDR1 is SNHLY and CDR2 FYNNEI. V gave up 6 bases and J gave up 0 bases; unmatched junction bases: 4. The table came from immunoSEQ multiplex PCR; TCRdb's copy has only in-frame clones and leaves some out. The sample contains 70,000 or so clones, 94% of which appear only once. Sequencing was done on a sample of PBMCs. The clonotype comes from a woman aged 18 to 35 in good health and CMV-seropositive. The chain uses TRBV2 and TRBJ2-1; 8 bases agree with TRBD1. CDR3 region: CASSQGAYSYNEQFF. Here the CDR3 DNA reads TGTGCCAGCAGCCAGGGGGCCTACTCCTACAATGAGCAGTTCTTC.